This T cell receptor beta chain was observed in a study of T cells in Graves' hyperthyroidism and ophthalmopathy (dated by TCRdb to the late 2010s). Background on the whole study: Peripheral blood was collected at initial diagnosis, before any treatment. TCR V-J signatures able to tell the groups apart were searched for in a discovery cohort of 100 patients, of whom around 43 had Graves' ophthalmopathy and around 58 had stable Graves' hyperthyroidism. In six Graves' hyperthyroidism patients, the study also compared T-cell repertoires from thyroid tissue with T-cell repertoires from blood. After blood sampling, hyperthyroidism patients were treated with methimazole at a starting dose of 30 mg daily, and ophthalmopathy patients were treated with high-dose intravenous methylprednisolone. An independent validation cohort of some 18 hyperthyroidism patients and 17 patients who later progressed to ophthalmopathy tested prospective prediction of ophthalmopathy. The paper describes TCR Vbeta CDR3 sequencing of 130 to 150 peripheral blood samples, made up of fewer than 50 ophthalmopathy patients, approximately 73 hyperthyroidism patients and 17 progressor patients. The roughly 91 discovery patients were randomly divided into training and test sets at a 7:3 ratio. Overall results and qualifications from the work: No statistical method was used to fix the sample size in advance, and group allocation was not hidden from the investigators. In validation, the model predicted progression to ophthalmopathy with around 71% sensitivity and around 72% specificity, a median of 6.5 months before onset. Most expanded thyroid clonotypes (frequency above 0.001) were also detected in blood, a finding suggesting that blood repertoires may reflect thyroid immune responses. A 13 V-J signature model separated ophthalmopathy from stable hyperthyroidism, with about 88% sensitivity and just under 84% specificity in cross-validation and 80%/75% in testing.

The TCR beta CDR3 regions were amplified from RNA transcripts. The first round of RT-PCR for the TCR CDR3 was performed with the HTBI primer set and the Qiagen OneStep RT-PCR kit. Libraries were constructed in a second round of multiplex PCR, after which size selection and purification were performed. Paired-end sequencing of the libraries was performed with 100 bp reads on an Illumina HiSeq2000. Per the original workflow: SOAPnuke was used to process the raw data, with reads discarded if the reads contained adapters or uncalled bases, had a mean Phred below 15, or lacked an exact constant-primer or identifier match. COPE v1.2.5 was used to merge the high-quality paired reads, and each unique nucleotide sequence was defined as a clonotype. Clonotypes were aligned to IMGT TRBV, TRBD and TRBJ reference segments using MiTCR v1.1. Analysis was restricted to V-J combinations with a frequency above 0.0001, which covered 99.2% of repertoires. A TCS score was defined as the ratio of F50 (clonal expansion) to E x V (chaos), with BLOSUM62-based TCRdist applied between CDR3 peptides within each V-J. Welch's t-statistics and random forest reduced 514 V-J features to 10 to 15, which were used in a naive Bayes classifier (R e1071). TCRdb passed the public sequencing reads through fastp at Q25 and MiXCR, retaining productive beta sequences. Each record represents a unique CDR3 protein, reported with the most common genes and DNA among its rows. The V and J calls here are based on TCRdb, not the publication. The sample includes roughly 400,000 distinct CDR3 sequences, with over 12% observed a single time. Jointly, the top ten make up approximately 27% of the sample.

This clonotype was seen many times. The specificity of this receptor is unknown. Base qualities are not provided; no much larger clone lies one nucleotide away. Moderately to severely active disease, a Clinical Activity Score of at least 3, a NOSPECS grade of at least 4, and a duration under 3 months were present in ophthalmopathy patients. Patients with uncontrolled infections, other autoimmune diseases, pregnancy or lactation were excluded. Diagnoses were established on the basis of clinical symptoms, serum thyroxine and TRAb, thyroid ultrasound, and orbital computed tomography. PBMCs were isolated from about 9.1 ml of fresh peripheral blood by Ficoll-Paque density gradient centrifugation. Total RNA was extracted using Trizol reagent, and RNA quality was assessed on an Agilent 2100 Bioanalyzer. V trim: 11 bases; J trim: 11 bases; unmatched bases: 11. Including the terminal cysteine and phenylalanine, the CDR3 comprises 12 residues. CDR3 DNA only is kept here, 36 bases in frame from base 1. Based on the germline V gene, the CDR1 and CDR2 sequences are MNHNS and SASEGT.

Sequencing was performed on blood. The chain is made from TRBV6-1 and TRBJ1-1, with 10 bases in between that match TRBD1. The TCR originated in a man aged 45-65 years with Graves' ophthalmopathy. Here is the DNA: TGTGCCGGTGGGGACAGGGGAATTACGGCTTTCTTT. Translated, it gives CAGGDRGITAFF.